This T cell receptor (beta chain) was sequenced for a study of T cell changes during pregnancy in multiple sclerosis. Generated by immunoSEQ multiplex PCR, the TCRdb table keeps only in-frame clones and is missing some. Of about 93,000 clones listed, 85% to 95% are singletons. There are 15 residues in the CDR3. Germline values: CDR1 SGDLS, CDR2 YYNGEE. The V end was cut by 3 bases, the J end by 5 bases, with 17 bases between. This clonotype was sampled from a female donor with multiple sclerosis, enrolled in a pregnancy study. This sequence joins TRBV9 and TRBJ2-5; TRBD2 is a possible D gene (6 bases). The sequences come from peripheral blood, collected after pregnancy. CDR3 protein: CASSAERVRGETQYF. Written as DNA, the CDR3 is TGTGCCAGCAGCGCCGAGAGGGTCCGGGGGGAGACCCAGTACTTC.